The clone carrying this TCR beta chain was observed a handful of times. Its antigen is currently unknown. The CDR3 sequence is 15 residues long. Germline V lookup: CDR1 MNHEY, CDR2 SVGAGI. The trim removed 6 bases at V and 4 bases at J, leaving 10 bases unmatched. Nashville, Tennessee was home to all donors, who were Caucasian adults. This entry comes from a study of shared clonotypes between healthy human individuals. Investigators spread the genomic DNA of each subset evenly over several immunoSEQ plates. Template amounts of about 270 ng DNA, roughly 28,000 T cell genomes, were employed in unsorted PBMC replicate PCRs. The method was immunoSEQ multiplex PCR; TCRdb's version includes in-frame clones alone and lacks a portion of them. Among roughly 490,000 clones listed, about 80% were seen once. Findings and caveats of the study: Read depth was anticipated to influence clonotype sharing among donors.

The chain has TRBV6-5 and TRBJ1-2, with 8 bases that match TRBD1. This sequence was found in a woman aged 40 to 55 in good health. Some clones in this sample may be carry-over from other donors' samples. Sequenced input: PBMCs. The CDR3 region is CASSSTGGYFYGYTF. CDR3 nucleotide sequence: TGTGCCAGCAGCTCAACAGGGGGTTACTTCTATGGCTACACCTTC.